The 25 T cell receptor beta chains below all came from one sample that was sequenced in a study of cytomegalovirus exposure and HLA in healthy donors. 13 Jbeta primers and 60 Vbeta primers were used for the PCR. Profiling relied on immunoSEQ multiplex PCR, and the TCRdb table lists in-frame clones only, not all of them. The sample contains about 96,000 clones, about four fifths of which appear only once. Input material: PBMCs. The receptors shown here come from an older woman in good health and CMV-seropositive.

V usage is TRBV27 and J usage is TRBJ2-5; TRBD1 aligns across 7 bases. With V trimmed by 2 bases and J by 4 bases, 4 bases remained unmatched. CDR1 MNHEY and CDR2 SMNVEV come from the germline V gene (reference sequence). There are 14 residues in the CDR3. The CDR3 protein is CASSLKGAGETQYF. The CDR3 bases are TGTGCCAGCAGTTTAAAGGGGGCCGGAGAGACCCAGTACTTC.

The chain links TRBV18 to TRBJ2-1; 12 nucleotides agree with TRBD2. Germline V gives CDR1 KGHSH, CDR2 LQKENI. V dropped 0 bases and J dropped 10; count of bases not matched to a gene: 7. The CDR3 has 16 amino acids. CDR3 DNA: TGTGCCAGCTCACCACCTGCGCTAGCGGGAGGGCGCGAGCAGTTCTTC. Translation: CASSPPALAGGREQFF.

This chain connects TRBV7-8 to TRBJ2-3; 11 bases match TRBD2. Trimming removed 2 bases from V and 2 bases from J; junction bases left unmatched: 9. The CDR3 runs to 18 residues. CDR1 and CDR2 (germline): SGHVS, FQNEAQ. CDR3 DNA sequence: TGTGCCAGCAGCTTAATTTTCCGGGGACTAGCGGTCACAGATACGCAGTATTTT. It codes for CASSLIFRGLAVTDTQYF.

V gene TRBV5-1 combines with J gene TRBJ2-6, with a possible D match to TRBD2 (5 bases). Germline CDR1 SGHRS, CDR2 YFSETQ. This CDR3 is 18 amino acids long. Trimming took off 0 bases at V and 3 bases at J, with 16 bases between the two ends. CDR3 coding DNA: TGCGCCAGCAGCTTGGCGGGGTCTGGTCGGGGTGGGGCCAACGTCCTGACTTTC. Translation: CASSLAGSGRGGANVLTF.

The DNA for the CDR3 is TGTGCCAGCAGTACGGACAGGGGCCGAGGGAGTACGCAGTATTTT. Encoded protein: CASSTDRGRGSTQYF. The V gene is TRBV6-4, the J gene TRBJ2-3; TRBD1 aligns across 9 bases. CDR1 and CDR2 from the germline V gene are MRHNA and SNTAGT. J was trimmed by 8 bases and V by 5 bases; bases with no gene match: 11. This CDR3 has 15 residues.

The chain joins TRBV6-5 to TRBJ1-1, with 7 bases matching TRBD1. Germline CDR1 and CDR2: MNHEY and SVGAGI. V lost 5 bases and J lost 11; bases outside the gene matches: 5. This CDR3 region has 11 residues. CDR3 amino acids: CASSVDRVAFF. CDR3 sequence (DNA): TGTGCCAGCAGTGTCGACAGGGTGGCTTTCTTT.

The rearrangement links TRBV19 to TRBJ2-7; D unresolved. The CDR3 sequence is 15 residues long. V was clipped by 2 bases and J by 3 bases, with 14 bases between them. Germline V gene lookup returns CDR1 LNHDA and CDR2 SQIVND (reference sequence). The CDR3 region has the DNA TGTGCCAGTAGTATAAAGGCTAGTTTCCACTACGAGCAGTACTTC. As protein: CASSIKASFHYEQYF.

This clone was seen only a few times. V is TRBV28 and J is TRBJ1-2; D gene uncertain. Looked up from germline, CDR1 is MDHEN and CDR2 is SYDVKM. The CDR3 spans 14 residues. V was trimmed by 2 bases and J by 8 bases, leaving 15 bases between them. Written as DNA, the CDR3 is TGTGCCAGCAGTTTAGGGTCGGGGTCCAAAGGCTACACCTTC. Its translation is CASSLGSGSKGYTF.

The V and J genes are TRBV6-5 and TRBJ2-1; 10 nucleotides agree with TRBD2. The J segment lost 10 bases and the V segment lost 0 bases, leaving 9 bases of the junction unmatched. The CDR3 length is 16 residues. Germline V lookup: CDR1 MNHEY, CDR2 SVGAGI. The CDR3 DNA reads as TGTGCCAGCAGTTACTCACCTAGCGGGGGCACTTTGGAGCAGTTCTTC. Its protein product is CASSYSPSGGTLEQFF.

CDR3 sequence (DNA): TGCGCCAGCAGCCAAGGAGGGGGATCCTACAATGAGCAGTTCTTC. Its protein product is CASSQGGGSYNEQFF. The chain links TRBV4-1 to TRBJ2-1, with a tentative D call TRBD1 (6 bases). CDR1 is MGHRA and CDR2 is YSYEKL in the germline V gene. V was shortened by 1 base and J by 1 base, with 8 bases between the two germline ends. The CDR3 runs 15 residues.

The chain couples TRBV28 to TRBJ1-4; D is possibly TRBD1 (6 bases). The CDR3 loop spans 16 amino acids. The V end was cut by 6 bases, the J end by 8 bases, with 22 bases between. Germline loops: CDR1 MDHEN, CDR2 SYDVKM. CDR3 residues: CASRQGRSLPGEKLFF. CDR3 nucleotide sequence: TGTGCCAGCAGACAGGGAAGATCCCTCCCTGGGGAAAAACTGTTTTTT.

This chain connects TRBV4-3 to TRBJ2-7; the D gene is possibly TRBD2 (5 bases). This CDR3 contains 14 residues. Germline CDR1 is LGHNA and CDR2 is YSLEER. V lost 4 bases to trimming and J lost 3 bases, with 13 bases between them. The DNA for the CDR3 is TGCGCCAGCAGCCCCGAGGGAGCAGGCTACGAGCAGTACTTC. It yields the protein CASSPEGAGYEQYF.

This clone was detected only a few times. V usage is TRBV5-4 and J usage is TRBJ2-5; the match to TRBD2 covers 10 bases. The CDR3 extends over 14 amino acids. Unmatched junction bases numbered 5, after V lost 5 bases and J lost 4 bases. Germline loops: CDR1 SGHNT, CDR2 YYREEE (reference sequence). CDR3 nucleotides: TGTGCCAGCAGTTCTAGCGGGGGATCAGAGACCCAGTACTTC. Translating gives CASSSSGGSETQYF.

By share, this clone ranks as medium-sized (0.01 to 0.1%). The CDR3 is CAWSQGAYNEQFF. The CDR3 DNA reads TGTGCCTGGAGCCAGGGGGCCTACAATGAGCAGTTCTTC. The rearrangement joins TRBV30 to TRBJ2-1; TRBD1 aligns across 7 bases. V lost 3 bases and J lost 2; bases outside the gene matches: 1. Germline V gene lookup returns CDR1 GTSNPN and CDR2 SVGIG (reference sequence). The CDR3 has 13 residues.

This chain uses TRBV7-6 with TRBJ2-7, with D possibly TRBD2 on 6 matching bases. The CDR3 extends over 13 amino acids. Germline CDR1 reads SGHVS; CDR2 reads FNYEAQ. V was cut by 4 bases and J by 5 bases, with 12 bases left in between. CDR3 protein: CASSSWRTNEQYF. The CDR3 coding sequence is TGTGCCAGCAGCTCCTGGAGGACTAACGAGCAGTACTTC.

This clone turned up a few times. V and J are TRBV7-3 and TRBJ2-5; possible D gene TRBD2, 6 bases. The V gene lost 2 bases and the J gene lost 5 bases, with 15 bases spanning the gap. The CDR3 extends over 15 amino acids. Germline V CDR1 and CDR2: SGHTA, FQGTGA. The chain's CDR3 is CASSLGGGLGETQYF. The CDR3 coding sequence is TGTGCCAGCAGCTTAGGTGGGGGGTTGGGGGAGACCCAGTACTTC. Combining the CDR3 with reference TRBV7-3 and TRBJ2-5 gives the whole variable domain GAGVSQTPSNKVTEKGKYVELRCDPISGHTALYWYRQSLGQGPEFLIYFQGTGAADDSGLPNDRFFAVRPEGSVSTLKIQRTERGDSAVYLCASSLGGGLGETQYFGPGTRLLVL.

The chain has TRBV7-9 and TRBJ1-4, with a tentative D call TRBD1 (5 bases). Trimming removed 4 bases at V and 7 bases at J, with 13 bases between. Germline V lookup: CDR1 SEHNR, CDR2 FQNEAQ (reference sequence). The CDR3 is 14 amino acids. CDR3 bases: TGTGCCAGCAGCTCCGGGACTCCAGGTGAAAAACTGTTTTTT. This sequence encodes CASSSGTPGEKLFF.

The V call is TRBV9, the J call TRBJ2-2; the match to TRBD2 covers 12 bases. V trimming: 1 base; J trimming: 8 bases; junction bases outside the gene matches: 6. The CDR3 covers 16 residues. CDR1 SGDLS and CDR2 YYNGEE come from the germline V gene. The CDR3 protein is CASSVRLAGGPGELFF. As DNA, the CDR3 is TGTGCCAGCAGCGTACGCCTAGCGGGGGGGCCTGGGGAGCTGTTTTTT.

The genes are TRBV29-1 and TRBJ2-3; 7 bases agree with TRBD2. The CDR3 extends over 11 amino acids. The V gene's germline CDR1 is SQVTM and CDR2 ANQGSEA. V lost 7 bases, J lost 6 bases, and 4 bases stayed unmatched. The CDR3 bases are TGCAGCGGGACTAGTCTGGATACGCAGTATTTT. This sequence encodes CSGTSLDTQYF.

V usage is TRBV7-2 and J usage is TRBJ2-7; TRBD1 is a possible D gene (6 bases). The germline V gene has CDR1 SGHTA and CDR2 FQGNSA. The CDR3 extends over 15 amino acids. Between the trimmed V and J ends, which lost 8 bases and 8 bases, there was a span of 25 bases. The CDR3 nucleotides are TGTGCCAGCCGAAACGGGGAACAGGGTGCTCTTCAGCAGTACTTC. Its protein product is CASRNGEQGALQQYF.

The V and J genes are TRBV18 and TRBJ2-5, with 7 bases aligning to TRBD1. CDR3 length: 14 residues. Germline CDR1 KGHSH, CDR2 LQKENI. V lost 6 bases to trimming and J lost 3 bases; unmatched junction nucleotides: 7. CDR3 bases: TGTGCCAGCTCTCTTTGGGACAGAGAAGAGACCCAGTACTTC. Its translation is CASSLWDREETQYF.

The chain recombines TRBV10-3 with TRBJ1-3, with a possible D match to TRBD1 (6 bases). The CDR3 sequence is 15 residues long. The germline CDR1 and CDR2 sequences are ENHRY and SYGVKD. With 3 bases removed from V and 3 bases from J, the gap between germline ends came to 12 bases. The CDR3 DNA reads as TGTGCCATCAGTGATACAGGGATTAGTGGAAACACCATATATTTT. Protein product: CAISDTGISGNTIYF.

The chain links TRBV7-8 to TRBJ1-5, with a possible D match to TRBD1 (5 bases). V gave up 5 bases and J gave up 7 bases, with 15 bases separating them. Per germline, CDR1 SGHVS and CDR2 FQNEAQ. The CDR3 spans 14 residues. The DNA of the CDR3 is TGTGCCAGCAGCCCCGTCAGGGTGGTCCAGCCCCAGCATTTT. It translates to CASSPVRVVQPQHF.

The CDR3 DNA follows: TGTGCCAGCAGCTTAAGGGGTAACACTGAAGCTTTCTTT. Protein product: CASSLRGNTEAFF. The rearrangement joins TRBV11-3 to TRBJ1-1; D is possibly TRBD1 (5 bases). V lost 2 bases, J lost 2 bases, and 6 bases lay in between. This CDR3 is built from 13 residues. The germline gives CDR1 SGHNT, CDR2 YENEEA. The variable domain in full, completed from reference TRBV11-3 and TRBJ1-1, reads EAGVVQSPRYKIIEKKQPVAFWCNPISGHNTLYWYLQNLGQGPELLIRYENEEAVDDSQLPKDRFSAERLKGVDSTLKIQPAELGDSAVYLCASSLRGNTEAFFGQGTRLTVV.

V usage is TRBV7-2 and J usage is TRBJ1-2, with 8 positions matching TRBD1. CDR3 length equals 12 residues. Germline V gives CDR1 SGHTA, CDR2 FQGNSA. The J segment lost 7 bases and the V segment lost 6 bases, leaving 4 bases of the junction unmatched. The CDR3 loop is CASSLTGGGYTF. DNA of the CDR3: TGTGCCAGCAGTTTAACAGGGGGTGGCTACACCTTC.